The 16 T cell receptor beta chains reported below all come from one sample, sequenced in a study of T cell clonality in common variable immunodeficiency. The antigens of these receptors remain unknown. Repertoires were generated with immunoSEQ multiplex PCR, while TCRdb's copy carries only in-frame clones and drops some. This repertoire holds 15,000 to 20,000 clones, and none appear only once. Study-wide points: Reportedly, TCR beta sequences from common variable immunodeficiency showed fewer deletions and N-nucleotide insertions.

The specimen was peripheral blood mononuclear cells. These receptors were collected from a human donor with common variable immunodeficiency.

This clone was recorded many times. The CDR3 extends 3 residues past the end of the read, so its final part is completed from the germline J gene. This chain joins TRBV7-6 and TRBJ2-7; 8 bases fit TRBD1. CDR3 length equals 16 residues. V lost 2 bases to trimming and J lost 5 bases; unmatched junction nucleotides: 11. Germline V gene data show CDR1 as SGHVS and CDR2 as FNYEAQ. This chain's CDR3 is CASSLIAGGRGDEQYF. The CDR3 DNA, read in part, is TGTGCCAGCAGCTTAATAGCAGGGGGCAGGGGGGACGAG.

This clone occurred many times. The CDR3 end falls 3 residues outside the read, so it is completed with the germline J gene. This chain joins TRBV30 and TRBJ2-5; D gene uncertain. Trimming took 2 bases from V and 7 from J, leaving 14 bases between them. CDR1 is GTSNPN and CDR2 is SVGIG in the germline V gene (reference sequence). This CDR3 comprises 13 residues. The CDR3 sequence is CAWSLLADGTQYF. Partial CDR3 DNA: TGTGCCTGGAGTTTATTGGCGGATGGGACC.

With regard to this clone: The observed sequence ends 3 residues before the CDR3 terminus, with the missing tail filled in from the germline J gene. The chain couples TRBV7-8 to TRBJ2-5, with D perhaps TRBD2 (5 bases). Germline CDR1 and CDR2: SGHVS and FQNEAQ. V shed 4 bases and J shed 5 bases, with 8 bases lying between them. CDR3 length equals 12 residues. This CDR3 reads CASSSGGETQYF. The sequenced CDR3 bases are TGTGCCAGCAGCTCTGGCGGGGAGACC.

Concerning this clone itself: The read ends 3 residues before the CDR3 terminus; that terminus is restored from the germline J gene. The V gene is TRBV7-3, the J gene TRBJ1-1; D is possibly TRBD1 (6 bases). With 4 bases removed from V and 1 base from J, the gap between germline ends came to 10 bases. This CDR3 contains 14 residues. Germline CDR1 and CDR2: SGHTA and FQGTGA. The CDR3 DNA, read in part, is TGTGCCAGCAGCTCAGGGGCGGGGAACACTGAA. This codes for CASSSGAGNTE. The full CDR3 protein reads CASSSGAGNTEAFF.

This clone was observed at least ten times. The DNA read from the CDR3 is TGTGCCAGCAGTCAGACATCCGAG. Translating it yields CASSQTSE. The entire CDR3 protein is CASSQTSEQYF. The chain recombines TRBV6-2 or TRBV6-3 with TRBJ2-7, with D hard to call. The sequence runs out 3 residues before the end of the CDR3; the remainder is reconstructed from the germline J gene. This CDR3 contains 11 residues. Looked up from germline, CDR1 is MNHEY and CDR2 is SVGEGT. The germline V and J ends were trimmed by 5 bases and 6 bases, with 8 bases remaining between them.

The CDR3 bases that were read are TGTGCCAGCAGCATAGCGGCCTCCAATGAG. It translates to CASSIAASNE. The CDR3 in full is CASSIAASNEQFF. This sequence joins TRBV2 and TRBJ2-1; possible D gene TRBD2, 6 bases. The CDR3 goes on 3 residues after the read ends, and that part is filled in from the germline J gene. There are 13 residues in the CDR3. V dropped 6 bases and J dropped 6 bases, with 12 bases sitting between them. The germline V gene has CDR1 SNHLY and CDR2 FYNNEI.

Within the sample, this clone is medium-sized (0.01 to 0.1%). From the germline J gene comes the end of the CDR3, since the read stops 3 residues before it. This chain uses TRBV20-1 with TRBJ2-3; 8 positions agree with TRBD2. The CDR3 is 14 residues long. The J segment lost 1 base and the V segment lost 5 bases, leaving 5 bases of the junction unmatched. The germline V gene encodes CDR1 DFQATT and CDR2 SNEGSKA (reference sequence). This CDR3 is CSAPGLVGTDTQYF. The CDR3 DNA, read in part, is TGCAGTGCTCCGGGACTAGTAGGCACAGATACG.

This clone was detected many times. The CDR3 is cut off 3 residues early in the read; its end comes from the germline J gene. The chain recombines TRBV9 with TRBJ2-2; 8 bases are shared with TRBD1. This CDR3 comprises 15 residues. With V trimmed by 6 bases and J by 7 bases, 11 bases remained unmatched. CDR1 and CDR2 from the germline V gene are SGDLS and YYNGEE. CDR3: CASTENQGAVGELFF. The sequenced part of the CDR3 DNA is TGTGCCAGCACCGAGAACCAGGGGGCGGTCGGGGAG.

This clone was seen at least ten times. Mismatch with germline at one junction end may stem from a read error. The CDR3 end falls 3 residues outside the read, so it is completed with the germline J gene. The rearrangement uses TRBV4-2 and TRBJ1-6; D might be TRBD1 (6 bases). CDR3 length equals 15 residues. Germline V gene data show CDR1 as LGHNA and CDR2 as YNFKEQ. The covered CDR3 bases are TGCGCCAGCAGCCTGGAAGACAGGTCCAATTCACCC. It translates to CASSLEDRSNSP. The entire CDR3 protein is CASSLEDRSNSPLHF.

The sample holds many counts of this clone. The observed sequence ends 3 residues before the CDR3 terminus, with the missing tail filled in from the germline J gene. The chain combines TRBV7-2 with TRBJ1-2, with a possible D match to TRBD1 (5 bases). Germline V gives CDR1 SGHTA, CDR2 FQGNSA. V gave up 3 bases and J gave up 2 bases, with 10 bases separating them. CDR3 length: 14 amino acids. Here the CDR3 reads CASSFADRNYGYTF. The part of the CDR3 DNA that was read is TGTGCCAGCAGCTTCGCCGACAGAAACTATGGC. Full variable domain (missing parts from reference TRBV7-2 and TRBJ1-2): GAGVSQSPSNKVTEKGKDVELRCDPISGHTALYWYRQSLGQGLEFLIYFQGNSAPDKSGLPSDRFSAERTGGSVSTLTIQRTQQEDSAVYLCASSFADRNYGYTFGSGTRLTVV.

This clone was counted between two and nine times. The sequenced fragment ends 3 residues before the CDR3 boundary, so the rest is inferred from the germline J gene. The rearrangement uses TRBV30 and TRBJ1-1, with D unresolved. The CDR3 has 12 amino acids. Germline-derived CDR1 and CDR2 are GTSNPN and SVGIG (reference sequence). Trimming removed 5 bases at V and 4 bases at J, with 11 bases between. The CDR3 loop is CAWAARVTEAFF. CDR3 bases read: TGTGCCTGGGCAGCACGGGTCACTGAA.

This clone appeared many times. The junction shows a germline mismatch at one end, possibly a read error. CDR3 sequence reads: CAIRQGSTSHEQYF. The part of the CDR3 DNA that was read is TGTGCCATCCGACAGGGGTCAACCTCCCACGAG. The genes are TRBV10-3 and TRBJ2-7, with 8 bases aligning to TRBD1. The read falls 3 residues short of the CDR3 end, and the missing part is taken from the germline J gene. Looked up from germline, CDR1 is ENHRY and CDR2 is SYGVKD. The CDR3 contains 14 residues.

This clone has just a few counts. The read ends 3 residues before the CDR3 terminus; that terminus is restored from the germline J gene. The genes are TRBV7-2 and TRBJ2-2; TRBD1 aligns across 8 bases. The CDR3 has 15 residues. J gave up 8 bases and V 3 bases, and 8 bases lay outside the gene matches. The germline gives CDR1 SGHTA, CDR2 FQGNSA. The CDR3 sequence is CASSLAQGARGELFF. The sequenced CDR3 bases are TGTGCCAGCAGCTTGGCCCAGGGGGCACGGGGGGAG.

This clone was observed many times. The read falls 3 residues short of the CDR3 end, and the missing part is taken from the germline J gene. This chain uses TRBV7-2 with TRBJ1-1; no clear D. V was cut by 4 bases and J by 4 bases, with 10 bases left in between. There are 13 residues in the CDR3. Per germline, CDR1 SGHTA and CDR2 FQGNSA. The CDR3: CASSSTMSTEAFF. CDR3 DNA, as far as it was read: TGTGCCAGCAGCTCCACAATGAGCACTGAA. The whole variable domain, filled in from reference TRBV7-2 and TRBJ1-1, reads GAGVSQSPSNKVTEKGKDVELRCDPISGHTALYWYRQSLGQGLEFLIYFQGNSAPDKSGLPSDRFSAERTGGSVSTLTIQRTQQEDSAVYLCASSSTMSTEAFFGQGTRLTVV.

A word on this clone: Sequencing ends 3 residues short of the CDR3 end; the germline J gene provides the rest. V usage is TRBV2 and J usage is TRBJ1-1, with a tentative D call TRBD1 (5 bases). The germline V gene has CDR1 SNHLY and CDR2 FYNNEI. The CDR3 runs 11 residues. The V end was cut by 8 bases, the J end by 7 bases, with 11 bases between. This chain's CDR3 is CASGRQFEAFF. The CDR3 DNA, read in part, is TGTGCCAGCGGAAGACAGTTTGAA.

This clone was seen more than once but under ten times. A read error may account for a junction end that differs from germline. The read comes to an end 3 residues before the CDR3 does, leaving the germline J gene to fill in the end. V is TRBV6-2 or TRBV6-3 and J is TRBJ1-1; possibly TRBD1 for D (6 bases). Germline CDR1 reads MNHEY; CDR2 reads SVGEGT. The CDR3 totals 13 residues. The sequenced part of the CDR3 DNA is TGTGTCAGCAGTTCCGGGGGGCTCACTGAA. This codes for CVSSSGGLTE. The CDR3 in its entirety is CVSSSGGLTEAFF.